This paragraph reports one T cell receptor beta chain. Its antigen is unknown. No much larger clone is present one base from it, and per-base qualities are unavailable. This sample stems from a study of T cell clones after liver transplantation (dated by TCRdb to about 2019). Some background on the complete study: ITN030ST, the source of the samples, was a randomized trial that attempted immunosuppression withdrawal within 2 years of liver transplantation. Tolerance was defined as complete immunosuppression withdrawal for at least one year with no rise in liver enzymes beyond twice the upper limit of normal. Third party-reactive TCRbeta sequences were also identified from pre-transplant MLRs to serve as an antigen-independent comparator for donor-reactive sequences. Blood samples were collected pre-transplant, pre-randomization before withdrawal, and post-randomization after either full withdrawal or failed withdrawal. Three of the eight recipients were HCV-positive; the others were transplanted for non-autoimmune, non-viral indications. The study cohort included 8 liver transplant recipients, of whom 3 were classified as tolerant and 5 as non-tolerant. Until randomization at 12-24 months post-transplant, subjects were given standard immunosuppression, with no induction therapy. Donor-reactive T cell clones were identified using TCRbeta sequencing after a pre-transplant mixed lymphocyte reaction and were then followed in post-transplant blood.

High-throughput TCRbeta CDR3 sequencing of frozen genomic DNA was performed by immunoSEQ, including PCR amplification, mapping, bias correction and internal controls. In the paper's pipeline: Productive rearrangements were kept, and unique TCRbeta sequences were defined by CDR3 nucleotide sequence plus V and J gene. For a sequence to be called donor-reactive, it needed a frequency of at least 0.01% and at least 5-fold expansion in CFSE-low cells compared with unstimulated pre-transplant cells. Per-subject minimum frequency thresholds, based on the lowest-template unstimulated sample, ensured at least 90% detection power. Jensen-Shannon divergence between the top 1000 TCRbeta sequences post-transplant and pre-transplant was used to measure repertoire turnover. Changes in detection of donor-reactive sequences were tested with two-sided Fisher's exact tests. The clones in this table, taken by TCRdb from immuneACCESS, are in-frame only. Not every clone is retained; where verified, under half of the shortfall comes from an unresolved V gene, and the cause of the rest is unknown. V, J and clone size reflect that table, while D and trimming were determined from the DNA. Present in this sample are approximately 51,000 clones, about 69% of which were seen just once. Around 9.5% of the sample belongs to the ten largest clones.

From the cysteine up to the phenylalanine, the CDR3 has a length of 13 residues. Of the read, only the CDR3 DNA is kept; its 39 bases are in frame from base 1. V ends up 7 bases short and J 8 bases short, with an unmatched junction base count of 7. The germline V gene gives CDR1 as ENHRY and CDR2 as SYGVKD. Unstimulated PBMCs, after thawing, were stained for CD3, CD4 and CD8 and then FACS-sorted into CD3+CD4+ and CD3+CD8+ populations. Each of the 8 studied subjects was randomized to immunosuppression withdrawal. The Qiagen DNeasy Blood and Tissue Kit was used to isolate genomic DNA. Broader findings and caveats from the paper: Low numbers of available donor cells limited the measurable donor-reactive repertoire in a couple of subjects. After accounting for repertoire turnover, donor-reactive detection was significantly reduced in 7 of 8 subjects for CD4 and 8 of 8 for CD8. In most of the 8 subjects, regardless of tolerance or HCV status, circulating donor-reactive CD4 TCRbeta sequences dropped significantly post-transplant. Donor-reactive sequences declined more than third party-reactive ones, suggesting partial antigen-specific deletion unrelated to withdrawal success. Because allograft tissue specimens were not available, migration of donor-reactive T cells into the graft, rather than deletion, may have occurred. The conclusions were considered preliminary, being limited by small, heterogeneous patient numbers and non-standardized post-transplant time points.

This specimen was CD4+ T cells from blood, taken more than 53 months after liver transplant. The chain is made from TRBV10-3 and TRBJ1-2; TRBD1 matches 10 bases in the middle. The TCR was taken from a human patient who received a liver transplant. Some T cells may originate with the graft donor following a transplant. The CDR3 in this case is CAITGQGDGGYTF. In nucleotides, the sequence is TGTGCCATCACCGGACAGGGGGATGGGGGCTACACCTTC.